The clone carrying this TCR beta chain was seen more than once but under ten times. The data belong to a study of blood T cell repertoires in COVID-19. Across the whole study: Samples representing acute and convalescent COVID-19 were sourced from the United States, Italy and Spain. T cells, B-cell-depleted T cells, or PBMCs supplied cDNA or gDNA.

V was pared by 3 bases and J by 3 bases, with 3 bases of the junction left unmatched. The CDR3 runs to 15 residues. In germline, CDR1 is SGHNT, CDR2 YYREEE (reference sequence). As processed by the authors: Reference gene primer amplification in the assay estimated nucleated cell counts. The protocol was immunoSEQ multiplex PCR, while the TCRdb copy is restricted to in-frame clones and leaves out a portion. The V and J calls and the clone size are those of that table, but D and trimming were determined from the DNA. The sample carries roughly 250,000 clones, approximately 79% recorded once. The V and J genes are TRBV5-4 and TRBJ1-6; TRBD1 matches at 7 bases. Material for sequencing was peripheral blood. This clonotype was sampled from a woman aged 40 to 55 with active or convalescent COVID-19. The CDR3: CASSSRQGYNSPLHF. The DNA of the CDR3 is TGTGCCAGCAGCTCACGACAGGGCTATAATTCACCCCTCCACTTT.